This TCR beta chain is from a study of T cells in Graves' hyperthyroidism and ophthalmopathy. Points from the study as a whole: Among thyroid clonotypes expanded above 0.001, most also appeared in blood. Ophthalmopathy was identified by the model a median about 6 months ahead of onset.

Exclusion of a patient resulted from uncontrolled infection, other autoimmune disease, pregnancy or lactation. About 9.4 ml fresh peripheral blood yielded the PBMCs. Germline assignment: CDR1 LGHDT and CDR2 YNNKEL (reference sequence). The CDR3 is made up of 14 amino acids. Amplified TCR beta CDR3 regions came from RNA transcripts. RT-PCR in the first round (using the HTBI primer set) targeted the TCR CDR3. TCRdb used MiXCR to reprocess the multiplex PCR reads, holding one entry per CDR3 protein. The data contain hundreds of thousands of distinct CDR3 sequences, around 24% of them singletons. As regards this clonotype: Its antigen is currently unknown. Its ends do not fully match the called genes, so a read error is possible.

The sequence was collected from a woman aged 25 to 45 with Graves' ophthalmopathy. The chain uses TRBV3-1 and TRBJ1-2; 7 nucleotides align to TRBD1. Input material: blood. DNA for the CDR3: TGTTCCAGCAGCCGAGGGGAATACAGGGGTAGCTACACCTTC. This translates into CSSSRGEYRGSYTF. The full variable domain, in which reference TRBV3-1 and TRBJ1-2 provide the parts outside the CDR3, is DTAVSQTPKYLVTQMGNDKSIKCEQNLGHDTMYWYKQDSKKFLKIMFSYNNKELIINETVPNRFSPKSPDKAHLNLHINSLELGDSAVYFCSSSRGEYRGSYTFGSGTRLTVV.